Presented here are 31 T cell receptor beta chains from one specimen sequenced in a study of cytomegalovirus exposure and HLA in healthy donors. Repertoires were generated with immunoSEQ multiplex PCR, while TCRdb's copy carries only in-frame clones and drops some. The sample shows about 76,000 clones, roughly 94% of them seen only once. Source material: PBMCs. The receptors shown here come from a young woman in good health and CMV-seropositive.

This clone came up once. This chain links TRBV5-8 with TRBJ2-3; 7 nucleotides match TRBD2. Germline CDR1 SGHTS, CDR2 YDEGEE. The CDR3 covers 13 residues. The trim removed 7 bases at V and 3 bases at J, leaving 5 bases unmatched. The CDR3 DNA sequence: TGTGCCAGCCTGAAGCGGGGAACAGATACGCAGTATTTT. Translated: CASLKRGTDTQYF. The full variable domain, with the rest looked up from reference TRBV5-8 and TRBJ2-3, is EAGVTQSPTHLIKTRGQQATLRCSPISGHTSVYWYQQALGLGLQFLLWYDEGEERNRGNFPPRFSGRQFPNYSSELNVNALELEDSALYLCASLKRGTDTQYFGPGTRLTVL.

The chain employs TRBV5-4 and TRBJ2-7, with D tentatively TRBD2 (5 bases). The V end lost 6 bases, the J end lost 5 bases, and 15 bases lay between the germline ends. This CDR3 has 13 residues. Per the germline V gene, CDR1 is SGHNT and CDR2 is YYREEE (reference sequence). CDR3 loop: CASTRGSTDEQYF. The CDR3 DNA reads TGTGCCAGCACCCGGGGTAGCACCGACGAGCAGTACTTC.

The chain recombines TRBV6-5 with TRBJ1-3; 8 bases align to TRBD1. This CDR3 comprises 14 residues. Losses at the gene ends were 6 bases for V and 1 base for J; bases not matched to a gene: 2. Per the germline V gene, CDR1 is MNHEY and CDR2 is SVGAGI. CDR3 amino acids: CASRTGVSGNTIYF. The CDR3 nucleotides read TGTGCCAGCAGGACAGGGGTTTCTGGAAACACCATATATTTT.

The chain joins TRBV27 to TRBJ2-2; D is possibly TRBD2 (6 bases). CDR3 size: 15 residues. Germline V lookup: CDR1 MNHEY, CDR2 SMNVEV (reference sequence). Trimming took off 3 bases at V and 3 bases at J, with 11 bases between the two ends. The CDR3 DNA reads TGTGCCAGCAGTTTGATCGTAGCGGACACCGGGGAGCTGTTTTTT. This translates into CASSLIVADTGELFF.

The chain joins TRBV13 to TRBJ2-3; 15 bases match TRBD2. Germline CDR1 is PRHDT and CDR2 is FYEKMQ (reference sequence). The trim removed 5 bases at V and 0 bases at J, leaving 3 bases unmatched. The CDR3 extends over 17 amino acids. DNA for the CDR3: TGTGCCAGCAGCCGGACTAGCGGGGGGGTGAGCACAGATACGCAGTATTTT. Translating it yields CASSRTSGGVSTDTQYF.

V and J are TRBV5-1 and TRBJ2-5, with D unresolved. The CDR3 consists of 13 residues. The germline gives CDR1 SGHRS, CDR2 YFSETQ. V was trimmed by 0 bases and J by 3 bases, leaving 6 bases between them. The CDR3 region has the DNA TGCGCCAGCAGCTTGGGTAGAGAAGAGACCCAGTACTTC. Amino acids: CASSLGREETQYF.

The gene calls are TRBV7-2 and TRBJ1-1, with no clear D. The ends were cut back, 6 bases at V and 0 bases at J, with 8 bases in the middle. The CDR3 totals 13 residues. Germline CDR1 and CDR2: SGHTA and FQGNSA. The CDR3 DNA reads as TGTGCCAGCAGAGAAACAGTGAACACTGAAGCTTTCTTT. This codes for CASRETVNTEAFF.

The gene calls are TRBV19 and TRBJ2-5; D unclear. Per the germline V gene, CDR1 is LNHDA and CDR2 is SQIVND (reference sequence). Trimming removed 1 base at V and 0 bases at J, with 6 bases between. CDR3 length: 14 residues. The CDR3 region has the DNA TGTGCCAGTAGTATAGCGGTGTACCAAGAGACCCAGTACTTC. Amino acid sequence: CASSIAVYQETQYF.

The genes are TRBV6-1 and TRBJ2-7; a weak D match, TRBD2 (5 bases). CDR3 length equals 13 residues. Germline V gene data show CDR1 as MNHNS and CDR2 as SASEGT. Trimming stripped 3 bases from V and 0 bases from J, with 6 bases between. CDR3 nucleotides: TGTGCCAGCAGTGACCGGGGCTCCTACGAGCAGTACTTC. Its protein is CASSDRGSYEQYF.

As concerns this clone: The junction differs from germline at one of its ends, possibly a read error. Here the CDR3 DNA reads TGTGCCAGTAGTATGGGCCTCTCCTCCCACGAGCAGTACTTC. Protein product: CASSMGLSSHEQYF. This sequence joins TRBV19 and TRBJ2-7; D not certain. Germline CDR1 and CDR2: LNHDA and SQIVND (reference sequence). This CDR3 contains 14 residues.

The chain links TRBV7-9 to TRBJ2-3; tentatively, D is TRBD1 (6 bases). CDR1 SEHNR and CDR2 FQNEAQ come from the germline V gene (reference sequence). V lost 3 bases, J lost 0 bases, and 13 bases lay in between. CDR3 length: 16 amino acids. CDR3 bases: TGTGCCAGCAGCTTTACCGGACAGCGGAGCACAGATACGCAGTATTTT. This gives the protein CASSFTGQRSTDTQYF. The full variable domain, in which reference TRBV7-9 and TRBJ2-3 provide the parts outside the CDR3, is DTGVSQNPRHKITKRGQNVTFRCDPISEHNRLYWYRQTLGQGPEFLTYFQNEAQLEKSRLLSDRFSAERPKGSFSTLEIQRTEQGDSAMYLCASSFTGQRSTDTQYFGPGTRLTVL.

V gene TRBV7-9 combines with J gene TRBJ1-1; D gene ambiguous. CDR3 length: 16 amino acids. The V gene lost 5 bases and the J gene lost 1 base, with 17 bases spanning the gap. Germline V gene lookup returns CDR1 SEHNR and CDR2 FQNEAQ (reference sequence). The CDR3 DNA sequence: TGTGCCAGCAGCGCCAAAGCGGGCACGGGGAACACTGAAGCTTTCTTT. Translated: CASSAKAGTGNTEAFF.

This chain links TRBV6-4 with TRBJ2-1, with D possibly being TRBD2 (7 bases). The length of the CDR3 is 16 residues. V shed 4 bases and J shed 4 bases, with 17 bases lying between them. The germline V gene has CDR1 MRHNA and CDR2 SNTAGT. The CDR3 loop is CASSVSSEGGYNEQFF. CDR3 in DNA: TGTGCCAGCAGTGTGTCGTCAGAGGGGGGGTACAATGAGCAGTTCTTC.

This clone was counted between two and nine times. The CDR3 protein is CASSESPGTEVYEQYF. CDR3 sequence (DNA): TGTGCCAGCAGCGAAAGCCCCGGGACTGAAGTCTACGAGCAGTACTTC. The chain joins TRBV4-2 to TRBJ2-7, with a weak D call TRBD2 (6 bases). CDR3 length equals 16 residues. Germline CDR1 and CDR2: LGHNA and YNFKEQ. Deletions cut 5 bases from V and 3 bases from J, with 20 bases between.

V gene TRBV7-3 combines with J gene TRBJ2-1, with 8 positions matching TRBD2. The germline gives CDR1 SGHTA, CDR2 FQGTGA. J lost 6 bases, V lost 2 bases, and 9 bases had no gene match. There are 16 residues in the CDR3. The CDR3 is CASSLGLSGSFNEQFF. CDR3 sequence (DNA): TGTGCCAGCAGCTTAGGGCTGAGCGGGAGCTTCAATGAGCAGTTCTTC.

The chain combines TRBV19 with TRBJ1-1; TRBD1 is a possible D gene (6 bases). The CDR3 sequence is 14 residues long. The germline gives CDR1 LNHDA, CDR2 SQIVND (reference sequence). Trimming left V 3 bases short and J 5 bases short, with 13 bases between. The CDR3 bases are TGTGCCAGTAGTATTGGGGGGGGGCGGACTGAAGCTTTCTTT. Its protein product is CASSIGGGRTEAFF.

This rearrangement joins TRBV30 to TRBJ2-7; no reliable D call. The CDR3 has 13 amino acids. CDR1 is GTSNPN and CDR2 is SVGIG in the germline V gene (reference sequence). V was shortened by 2 bases and J by 5 bases, with 13 bases between the two germline ends. The CDR3 DNA follows: TGTGCCTGGAGTAGCAATTCCCCCAACGAGCAGTACTTC. It codes for CAWSSNSPNEQYF.

This sequence joins TRBV12-1 and TRBJ1-2. TRBV12-1 is recorded as a pseudogene. The CDR3 sequence is 17 residues long. This CDR3 is CASSPPKPKPSNYGYTF. CDR3 sequence (DNA): TGTGCCAGCAGCCCCCCGAAGCCGAAACCCTCTAACTATGGCTACACCTTC.

The rearrangement joins TRBV7-8 to TRBJ2-3; 7 nucleotides match TRBD2. The CDR3 is made up of 18 amino acids. V was pared by 7 bases and J by 4 bases, with 20 bases of the junction left unmatched. CDR1 SGHVS and CDR2 FQNEAQ come from the germline V gene. The CDR3 reads CASTPPVAGSFGPDTQYF. The DNA for the CDR3 is TGTGCCAGCACCCCTCCCGTAGCGGGTTCTTTCGGGCCAGATACGCAGTATTTT.

The chain uses TRBV6-5 and TRBJ2-7; perhaps TRBD2 as D (6 bases). The length of the CDR3 is 15 residues. Germline assignment: CDR1 MNHEY and CDR2 SVGAGI. The germline V and J ends were trimmed by 7 bases and 4 bases, with 20 bases remaining between them. CDR3 in amino acids: CASTSLGGVGYEQYF. The CDR3 DNA follows: TGTGCCAGCACCTCCCTGGGGGGTGTCGGTTACGAGCAGTACTTC.

The chain uses TRBV19 and TRBJ1-4; TRBD1 matches at 11 bases. The germline V gene has CDR1 LNHDA and CDR2 SQIVND (reference sequence). The CDR3 has 16 amino acids. With 5 bases clipped from V and 5 bases from J, the junction kept 7 bases outside the gene matches. CDR3 nucleotides: TGTGCCAGTAGTTTGAGGACAGGGGGCAGCAATGAAAAACTGTTTTTT. It specifies CASSLRTGGSNEKLFF.

The chain combines TRBV18 with TRBJ2-5; 7 nucleotides match TRBD1. V shed 6 bases, J shed 3 bases, and the junction held 7 bases outside the gene matches. The V gene's germline CDR1 is KGHSH and CDR2 LQKENI. The length of the CDR3 is 14 residues. CDR3 amino acids: CASSLNRGEETQYF. The CDR3 nucleotides read TGTGCCAGCTCGCTTAACAGGGGAGAAGAGACCCAGTACTTC.

The V gene is TRBV30, the J gene TRBJ1-5; a possible D gene is TRBD1 (6 bases). V was pared by 4 bases and J by 7 bases, with 14 bases between. The CDR3 covers 13 residues. Germline CDR1 is GTSNPN and CDR2 is SVGIG (reference sequence). The CDR3 DNA reads TGTGCCTGGAAGGGGGGGCCGGGACAGCCCCAGCATTTT. Translating gives CAWKGGPGQPQHF.

This chain uses TRBV19 with TRBJ2-5, with 10 bases that match TRBD2. The ends lost 6 bases at V and 5 bases at J; junction bases unmatched: 9. CDR1 and CDR2 from the germline V gene are LNHDA and SQIVND (reference sequence). The CDR3 is 15 amino acids. The CDR3 DNA reads TGTGCCAGTAGCCCACTACTAGCGGGGTCGGAGACCCAGTACTTC. Its protein product is CASSPLLAGSETQYF.

The rearrangement uses TRBV2 and TRBJ2-3, with a possible D match to TRBD2 (6 bases). V lost 7 bases and J lost 0, with 11 bases in between. From germline, CDR1 is SNHLY and CDR2 FYNNEI. The CDR3 length is 14 residues. CDR3 in amino acids: CASISGASTDTQYF. Here the CDR3 DNA reads TGTGCCAGCATTAGCGGAGCAAGCACAGATACGCAGTATTTT.

The chain recombines TRBV2 with TRBJ1-3; 7 bases agree with TRBD1. The V and J ends lost 4 bases and 4 bases, in that order; junction bases with no gene match: 7. The CDR3 consists of 15 residues. Germline V gives CDR1 SNHLY, CDR2 FYNNEI. The CDR3 sequence: CASSVEQGRGNTIYF. The CDR3 DNA follows: TGTGCCAGCAGTGTGGAACAGGGGAGGGGAAACACCATATATTTT.

The rearrangement joins TRBV2 to TRBJ2-7; D might be TRBD2 (6 bases). CDR1 and CDR2 (germline): SNHLY, FYNNEI. V was pared by 9 bases and J by 6 bases, with 18 bases between. This CDR3 is built from 13 residues. The CDR3 coding sequence is TGTGCCAGTGGGGACTCGGAACTACGCGAGCAGTACTTC. It codes for CASGDSELREQYF.

V is TRBV30 and J is TRBJ2-1; D ambiguous. In germline, CDR1 is GTSNPN, CDR2 SVGIG (reference sequence). V dropped 5 bases and J dropped 0 bases, with 11 bases sitting between them. The CDR3 covers 14 residues. The CDR3 here is CAWLTGSSYNEQFF. Written as DNA, the CDR3 is TGTGCCTGGCTTACGGGTAGCTCCTACAATGAGCAGTTCTTC.

V is TRBV10-3 and J is TRBJ2-7, with a possible D match to TRBD2 (6 bases). V gave up 5 bases and J gave up 12 bases, with 17 bases separating them. This CDR3 comprises 12 residues. CDR1 and CDR2 from the germline V gene are ENHRY and SYGVKD. CDR3: CAISSGGVSLYF. The CDR3 DNA reads as TGTGCCATCAGTTCGGGCGGGGTCAGCTTGTACTTC.

Comment on this clone: One end of the junction is discordant with germline, which a read error may explain. The chain links TRBV29-1 to TRBJ2-3; 7 bases are a match to TRBD1. The V gene's germline CDR1 is SQVTM and CDR2 ANQGSEA. The length of the CDR3 is 15 residues. Here the CDR3 DNA reads TGCAGCGTAGAAGGGACAGCGGCCGGACCCAATACGCAGTATTTT. Translated, it gives CSVEGTAAGPNTQYF.

The V call is TRBV4-1, the J call TRBJ2-7, with 8 bases that match TRBD2. The V gene end was trimmed by 4 bases and the J gene end by 5 bases; junction bases not matched to a gene: 7. From germline, CDR1 is MGHRA and CDR2 YSYEKL. The CDR3 covers 14 residues. The DNA of the CDR3 is TGCGCCAGCAGCCGACTGAGCGGGAGCCACGAGCAGTACTTC. Translation: CASSRLSGSHEQYF.